This TCR beta chain comes out of a study of blood T cell repertoires in COVID-19. The authors' processing: Reference gene primers were amplified, and this amplification served to estimate nucleated cell counts. Clones were read by immunoSEQ multiplex PCR, and TCRdb kept only the in-frame ones, dropping some. V and J calls plus clone size are reproduced from that table; the DNA served to infer D and trimming. The sample gives roughly 290,000 clones, around 90% of which show up once; 6% to 7% is in the top ten. Cohorts were based on clinical histories the participants reported. This CDR3 has 17 amino acids. The V gene's germline CDR1 is SEHNR and CDR2 FQNEAQ (reference sequence). The V and J ends lost 5 bases and 2 bases respectively, with 19 bases between them.

The source material was PBMCs or T cells enriched from blood (not recorded which). V usage is TRBV7-9 and J usage is TRBJ1-3; D remains unclear. The clonotype comes from a woman in her forties who had recovered from COVID-19. The DNA of the CDR3 is TGTGCCAGCAGCCCACGGGGAACACGGACCCCTGGAAACACCATATATTTT. As protein: CASSPRGTRTPGNTIYF.